This is a list of T cell receptor beta chains from one sample in a study of cytomegalovirus exposure and HLA in healthy donors. The data were produced by immunoSEQ multiplex PCR, yet TCRdb's version contains in-frame clones alone and is incomplete. The sample lists around 93,000 clones, just under 80% occurring once. Material for sequencing was PBMCs. These TCRs come from a woman in her thirties or forties in good health and CMV-seronegative. Both conserved end residues are part of each CDR3. D genes are given only for firm matches. Clone size is stated in some rows and not others, as once, few, many or a class when expanded.

J	size	D	V	DNA	CDR3
TRBJ2-1	NA	NA	TRBV5-1	TGCGCCAGCAGCTTACGAGCGGGCAATGAGCAGTTCTTC	CASSLRAGNEQFF
TRBJ2-5	NA	TRBD2	TRBV29-1	TGCAGCGTTGGGGGGTCGACTAGCGGGAGTAACAGGCAAGAGACCCAGTACTTC	CSVGGSTSGSNRQETQYF
TRBJ2-7	NA	TRBD2	TRBV7-6	TGTGCCAGCAGCCCGGGACTAGCGGGCAGCTCCTACGAGCAGTACTTC	CASSPGLAGSSYEQYF
TRBJ2-3	NA	TRBD2	TRBV30	TGTGCCTGGGGTCCGACTAGCGGGAGAGATACGCAGTATTTT	CAWGPTSGRDTQYF
TRBJ2-2	once	NA	TRBV10-1	TGCGCCAGCAGCCGGACAGACACCGGGGAGCTGTTTTTT	CASSRTDTGELFF
TRBJ1-4	NA	NA	TRBV4-3	TGCGCCAGCAGCCAAGATGCCGCCCGGGGTGAAAAACTGTTTTTT	CASSQDAARGEKLFF
TRBJ1-2	NA	NA	TRBV27	TGTGCCAGCAGTCCCGGAGGGGGGGCAGGGGGCTACACCTTC	CASSPGGGAGGYTF
TRBJ2-1	NA	TRBD2	TRBV7-2	TGTGCCAGCAGGCTAGCGGGAGGGCCCGGTAATGAGCAGTTCTTC	CASRLAGGPGNEQFF
TRBJ1-1	NA	TRBD1	TRBV7-9	TGTGCCAGCAGCCTGGGACAGGGGACTGAAGCTTTCTTT	CASSLGQGTEAFF
TRBJ2-7	NA	NA	TRBV15	TGTGCCACCAGCAGAGATGGGAGATTCGAGCAGTACTTC	CATSRDGRFEQYF
TRBJ2-3	NA	TRBD2	TRBV18	TGTGCCAGCTCACAGACTAGCTCAGATACGCAGTATTTT	CASSQTSSDTQYF
TRBJ2-3	NA	NA	TRBV6-1	TGTGCCAGCAGTTTACGCGGCACAGATACGCAGTATTTT	CASSLRGTDTQYF
TRBJ2-1	NA	NA	TRBV4-2	TGTGCCAGCAGCCAACACGTACTAGGGAAAGGGATCGGTGAGCAGTTCTTC	CASSQHVLGKGIGEQFF
TRBJ1-5	NA	NA	TRBV19	TGTGCCAGTAGTAGGGGGGGGAGCAATCAGCCCCAGCATTTT	CASSRGGSNQPQHF
TRBJ2-3	NA	NA	TRBV11-2	TGTGCCAGCAGCTTGGCTGGAGATACGCAGTATTTT	CASSLAGDTQYF
TRBJ2-3	NA	TRBD1	TRBV5-4	TGTGCCAGCAGCCGGACAGGGGGTGGCACAGATACGCAGTATTTT	CASSRTGGGTDTQYF
TRBJ2-1	few	TRBD2	TRBV9	TGTGCCAGCAGCGCGGGGAGCGGGAGTAATGAGCAGTTCTTC	CASSAGSGSNEQFF
TRBJ1-2	NA	TRBD1	TRBV28	TGTGCCAGCAGTGATGCCGGGACAGGGGGTGTGGACTATGGCTACACCTTC	CASSDAGTGGVDYGYTF
TRBJ1-2	NA	TRBD1	TRBV7-6	TGTGCCAGCAGCTTAGGTGGACAGGGGTCGTATGGCTACACCTTC	CASSLGGQGSYGYTF
TRBJ1-2	NA	NA	TRBV6-4	TGTGCCAGCAGTGTACGAGAGGGCGACTATGGCTACACCTTC	CASSVREGDYGYTF
TRBJ2-6	NA	TRBD2	TRBV9	TGTGCCAGCAGCTTCGCGCGAACCTCGACTAGCGGGGGCTCTGGGGCCAACGTCCTGACTTTC	CASSFARTSTSGGSGANVLTF
TRBJ2-1	NA	NA	TRBV7-2	TGTGCCAGCAGCTTAGGAGGCGGCCGGGCCTACAGGAATGAGCAGTTCTTC	CASSLGGGRAYRNEQFF
TRBJ2-1	few	TRBD2	TRBV27	TGTGCCAGCAGTCTCCTCACTAGCGGGAGGCCCAATGAGCAGTTCTTC	CASSLLTSGRPNEQFF
TRBJ1-5	few	NA	TRBV2	TGTGCCAGCAGTGAGGGCAGCTTTAATCAGCCCCAGCATTTT	CASSEGSFNQPQHF
TRBJ2-1	NA	TRBD2	TRBV7-4	TGTGCCAGCAGCCTTGGACTAGCGAGTCGCAATGAGCAGTTCTTC	CASSLGLASRNEQFF
TRBJ2-7	NA	TRBD2	TRBV2	TGTGCCAGCAGTGAAGATGGACTAGCGGGATCGGTGGGCGACGAGCAGTACTTC	CASSEDGLAGSVGDEQYF
TRBJ1-1	NA	NA	TRBV5-1	TGCGCCAGCAGCTTTAACCGGGGCACTGAAGCTTTCTTT	CASSFNRGTEAFF
TRBJ2-1	NA	NA	TRBV5-1	TGCGCCAGCAGCTTGGTTGCGGGGTACAATGAGCAGTTCTTC	CASSLVAGYNEQFF
TRBJ1-2	NA	NA	TRBV5-1	TGCGCCAGCAGCGTGGACGGTCCCGGTGGCTACACCTTC	CASSVDGPGGYTF
TRBJ1-5	NA	TRBD1	TRBV29-1	TGCAGCGTTGGGACAGGGGACCAGCCCCAGCATTTT	CSVGTGDQPQHF
TRBJ1-1	NA	NA	TRBV7-9	TGTGCCAGCAGCTTATCTTCAGGGGTCACTGAAGCTTTCTTT	CASSLSSGVTEAFF
TRBJ1-1	NA	TRBD1	TRBV18	TGTGCCAGCTCCCCGGCGAGGACAGGGGGATACACTGAAGCTTTCTTT	CASSPARTGGYTEAFF
TRBJ2-3	NA	TRBD2	TRBV30	TGTGCCTGGAGTGGTAATAGCGGGCGCGCAGATACGCAGTATTTT	CAWSGNSGRADTQYF
TRBJ1-2	NA	TRBD1	TRBV11-2	TGTGCCAGCAGCTTAGGGGACAGTAGGAAGAATCCGAGCTACACCTTC	CASSLGDSRKNPSYTF
TRBJ2-7	NA	NA	TRBV25-1	TGTGCCAGCAGCGTTTCCTACGAGCAGTACTTC	CASSVSYEQYF
TRBJ2-2	few	NA	TRBV5-1	TGCGCCAGTTTTCGGACCGGGGAGCTGTTTTTT	CASFRTGELFF
TRBJ1-4	few	NA	TRBV27	TGTGCCAGCAGTTCACTTGCGGCAGCAACTCAAAAAAAACTGTTTTTT	CASSSLAAATQKKLFF
TRBJ2-1	NA	TRBD2	TRBV14	TGTGCCAGCAGCCAGGTATTGCTAGCGGGAGTTTACAATGAGCAGTTCTTC	CASSQVLLAGVYNEQFF
TRBJ1-4	NA	TRBD1	TRBV29-1	TGCAGCGTTGCCGGGACAGGGGAGGCCGGGAGTGAAAAACTGTTTTTT	CSVAGTGEAGSEKLFF
TRBJ1-4	once	TRBD1	TRBV28	TGTGCCAGCTCCGGACAGGCCTATGAAAAACTGTTTTTT	CASSGQAYEKLFF
TRBJ2-2	once	TRBD1	TRBV18	TGTGCCAGCTCCCGTGTCGGGACAGGACCTAACACCGGGGAGCTGTTTTTT	CASSRVGTGPNTGELFF
TRBJ1-2	NA	NA	TRBV27	TGTGCCAGCAGTCCCACGGGAGCCGGAGTGGGCTACACCTTC	CASSPTGAGVGYTF
TRBJ2-3	NA	TRBD2	TRBV5-1	TGCGCCAGCAGCTTCCAACTAGCGGGAAGCACAGATACGCAGTATTTT	CASSFQLAGSTDTQYF
TRBJ2-7	few	TRBD1	TRBV4-2	TGTGCCAGCAGCCTTAGGACAGGGGCGGGGTACGAGCAGTACTTC	CASSLRTGAGYEQYF
TRBJ2-3	NA	NA	TRBV6-5	TGTGCCAGCAGGGTGGGCGGGGCTGAATGTTTT	CASRVGGAECF
TRBJ2-3	NA	TRBD2	TRBV6-4	TGTGCCAGCAGTGCTAGCGGGAGCACAGATACGCAGTATTTT	CASSASGSTDTQYF
TRBJ2-7	few	NA	TRBV6-5	TGTGCCAGCAGTAGAAGCGTTCGGTACGAGCAGTACTTC	CASSRSVRYEQYF
TRBJ2-1	once	NA	TRBV5-1	TGCGCCAGCAGCCTAGAAGGGGGATGGGTAGCTTCCTACAATGAGCAGTTCTTC	CASSLEGGWVASYNEQFF
TRBJ1-1	few	NA	TRBV4-1	TGCGCCAGCAGCCCCGAAGGGGTCGACGCTGAAGCTTTCTTT	CASSPEGVDAEAFF
TRBJ2-1	NA	NA	TRBV2	TGTGCCAGCAGTGATCCCTTAGAGGGAACGGTGGGGAATGAGCAGTTCTTC	CASSDPLEGTVGNEQFF